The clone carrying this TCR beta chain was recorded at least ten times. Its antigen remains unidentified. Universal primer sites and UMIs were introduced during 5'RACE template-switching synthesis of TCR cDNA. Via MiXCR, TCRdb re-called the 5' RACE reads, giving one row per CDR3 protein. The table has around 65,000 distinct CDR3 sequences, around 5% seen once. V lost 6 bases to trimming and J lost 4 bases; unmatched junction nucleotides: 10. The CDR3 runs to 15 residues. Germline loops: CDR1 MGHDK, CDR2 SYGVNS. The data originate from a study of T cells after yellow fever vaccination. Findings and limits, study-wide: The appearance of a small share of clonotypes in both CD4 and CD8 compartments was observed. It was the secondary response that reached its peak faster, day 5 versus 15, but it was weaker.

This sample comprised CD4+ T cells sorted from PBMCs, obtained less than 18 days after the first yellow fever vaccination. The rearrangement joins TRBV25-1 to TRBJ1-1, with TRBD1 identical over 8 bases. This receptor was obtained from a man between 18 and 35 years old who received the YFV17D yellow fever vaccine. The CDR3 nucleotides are TGTGCCAGCAGGGCAGGGGGCTGGGATGGCACTGAAGCTTTCTTT. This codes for CASRAGGWDGTEAFF.